This TCR beta chain was found in a study of shared clonotypes between healthy human individuals (dated by TCRdb to the early 2020s). About the full investigation: Three men and two women, aged 18 to 49 years, made up the cohort. Blood TCR repertoires of a handful of healthy adults were deeply sequenced to estimate repertoire size and the extent of clonotype sharing between individuals. Libraries were prepared and TCR repertoires were sequenced by different laboratories using diverse techniques, in order to increase sequencing depth and limit assay-specific biases. For each donor, CD4 naive and CD4 memory were each given three plates, CD8 naive was given two plates, and CD8 memory was given one plate. Each donor's leukapheresis produced roughly between roughly 0.94 and 9.5 billion PBMCs. Beyond this particular receptor, the publication reports: Sampling was limited to blood, and TCR repertoires in tissue likely differ from TCR repertoires in blood. Sharing across a handful of donors was observed for about 5% of naive CD4, 3% to 3.5% of naive CD8, 2% to 2.5% of memory CD4, and roughly 0.4% of memory CD8 clonotypes. The genetic and exposure-history diversity represented was limited by the small number of donors. Even with the large sequencing depth, rarefaction of the sorted-subset datasets indicated that sequencing was incomplete. Clonotypes shared by all four sorted-subset donors showed higher generation probabilities than non-shared clonotypes. Naive subsets generally had larger estimated clonotype richness than memory subsets. Pairwise subsampling led to the expectation that sequencing depth would affect the degree of clonotype sharing among donors.

The donors were healthy, HIV-negative adults who had no recently reported acute infections or vaccinations. Only Caucasian adults living in Nashville, Tennessee, USA were represented among the donors. Magnetic negative selection was used to enrich CD4+ T cells, after which naive cells were positively selected on CD45RA and the negative fraction became the memory subset. After blood collection by leukapheresis, PBMCs were isolated using Ficoll-Histopaque density gradient centrifugation and then cryopreserved in the vapor phase of liquid nitrogen. Analytical flow cytometry was used to check the purity and quantity of each magnetically sorted T cell population. Genomic DNA was isolated from each sorted fraction and quantified by UV absorbance on a Nanodrop 2000c. To note about this clone: Its antigen is currently not known. Base qualities are not recorded, but no much larger clone differs from it by a single base.

Using the deep immunoSEQ assay, TCR CDR3 regions were amplified from genomic DNA by multiplex PCR. Genomic DNA extracted from each cell subset was distributed evenly over all wells of several immunoSEQ 96-well plates, and each plate served as one replicate. Each replicate PCR for sorted subsets received roughly 200 ng genomic DNA, equal to about 30,000 T cell genomes. The purified libraries were quantified using a Qubit 3.0 fluorometer, sized with a Bioanalyzer 2100, and then quantified again using the KAPA Library Quantification kit. A separate single-read 150-cycle Illumina NextSeq 550 flow cell was used to sequence each immunoSEQ 96-well plate. The published analysis was carried out like this. Because only junctional sequences without quality scores were contained in the immunoSEQ output, filtering matching that applied to full-length reads could not be performed. Sequences were annotated with PyIR, a Python wrapper for IgBLAST v1.9, using IMGT germline references to assign V/J genes and CDR3. Reads with weak V/J assignments (E-value above 1e-6), missing CDR3, stop codons, out-of-frame junctions, or ambiguous translated residues were removed. V3J clonotypes were defined as sequences sharing the same inferred V gene, J gene, and CDR3 amino acid sequence. To compute the percentage overlap between repertoires, the number of shared unique clonotypes was divided by the size of the smaller repertoire. Three approaches were used to assess repertoire richness: RTK rarefaction, the Chao1 estimator, and Recon v2.1 estimates of unobserved clonotypes. Generation probabilities for all TCRbeta clonotypes obtained by the gDNA method from a handful of donors were computed using OLGA. This is the immuneACCESS table as TCRdb keeps it, with only in-frame sequences that have V and J called. A part of the clones is gone; compared with another copy, unresolved V genes explain less than half, and the rest is unexplained. That table is the source of V, J and clone size, and D and trimming were worked out from the DNA. Counted in this sample were fewer than 200,000 clones; approximately 61% of them appeared once. The ten most abundant clones make up roughly a tenth of the sample.

CDR1 and CDR2 are drawn from the germline V gene: MDHEN, SYDVKM. From the cysteine up to the phenylalanine, the CDR3 has a length of 14 residues. Of all the DNA, just the CDR3 is kept, 42 bases in frame from base 1. The germline V end is reduced by 7 bases and the J end by 4 bases; junction bases left unmatched: 8. The material sequenced was memory CD4+ T cells sorted from blood. The sample's cell subset or site label, decoded: CD45RA-negative fraction. The chain is made from TRBV28 and TRBJ2-7; 9 central nucleotides agree with TRBD1. The clonotype was recovered from a man aged 25-45 years in good health. The nucleotide sequence reads as follows: TGTGCCAGCACACGGGGACAGGGTTTGTACGAGCAGTACTTC. The encoded protein is CASTRGQGLYEQYF.